Listed below are T cell receptor beta chains from one sample, sequenced in a study of blood T cell repertoires in COVID-19. Sequencing used immunoSEQ multiplex PCR; TCRdb keeps in-frame clones, though not all of them. This table holds a few hundred thousand clones, approximately 90% found once. What was sequenced was PBMCs or T cells enriched from blood (not recorded which). These receptors were obtained from a man aged 25 to 45 who had recovered from COVID-19. Each CDR3 is given with its conserved first and last residue. The D gene is left open where the match is weak. A row's size may be missing; if present it is once, few, many or a size class.

size: -; J: TRBJ2-7; D: TRBD2; V: TRBV7-4; length: 19; DNA: TGTGCCAGCAGCCCGTCAAAGGGATTCCTAGCGGGACTGACCTACGAGCAGTACTTC; CDR3: CASSPSKGFLAGLTYEQYF
size: -; J: TRBJ1-2; D: -; V: TRBV19; length: 15; DNA: TGTGCCAGTAGTATAGCATATCGGGGGGGCTATGGCTACACCTTC; CDR3: CASSIAYRGGYGYTF
size: -; J: TRBJ2-3; D: TRBD2; V: TRBV3-1/TRBV3-2; length: 13; DNA: TGTGCCAGCAGCCAGGGAGGGACAGATACGCAGTATTTT; CDR3: CASSQGGTDTQYF
size: -; J: TRBJ1-5; D: -; V: TRBV3-1/TRBV3-2; length: 14; DNA: TGTGCCAGCAGCCGGACAAGTAGCAATCAGCCCCAGCATTTT; CDR3: CASSRTSSNQPQHF
size: few; J: TRBJ2-7; D: -; V: TRBV5-1; length: 14; DNA: TGCGCCAGCAGCACGACAGTCCCCTCCTACGAGCAGTACTTC; CDR3: CASSTTVPSYEQYF
size: -; J: TRBJ2-1; D: TRBD2; V: TRBV11-3; length: 16; DNA: TGTGCCAGCAGCTTAGGGCTAGCGGGCCAATCAGCTGAGCAGTTCTTC; CDR3: CASSLGLAGQSAEQFF
size: -; J: TRBJ2-3; D: TRBD2; V: TRBV6-5; length: 15; DNA: TGTGCCAGCAGGCAGACTAGCGGGAGGGCAGATACGCAGTATTTT; CDR3: CASRQTSGRADTQYF
size: -; J: TRBJ1-3; D: TRBD1; V: TRBV28; length: 17; DNA: TGTGCCAGCAGTTTCCGACAGGGATCGGGTTCTGGAAACACCATATATTTT; CDR3: CASSFRQGSGSGNTIYF
size: -; J: TRBJ2-2; D: -; V: TRBV6-2/TRBV6-3; length: 14; DNA: TGTGCCAGCAGTTTCCAGGCGAACACCGGGGAGCTGTTTTTT; CDR3: CASSFQANTGELFF
size: -; J: TRBJ2-2; D: -; V: TRBV4-1; length: 16; DNA: TGCGCCAGCAGCCAAGAGGTAGTAGCAGCCACCGGGGAGCTGTTTTTT; CDR3: CASSQEVVAATGELFF
size: once; J: TRBJ2-7; D: TRBD2; V: TRBV7-9; length: 15; DNA: TGTGCCAGCAGCGGAACCGGGACTAGCTTTTACGAGCAGTACTTC; CDR3: CASSGTGTSFYEQYF
size: -; J: TRBJ1-2; D: -; V: TRBV4-1; length: 16; DNA: TGCGCCAGCAGCCCCCTATCTACCGGGATCTACTATGGCTACACCTTC; CDR3: CASSPLSTGIYYGYTF
size: -; J: TRBJ1-5; D: -; V: TRBV19; length: 13; DNA: TGTGCTACTGCGGTTATCGGGAATCAGCCCCAGCATTTT; CDR3: CATAVIGNQPQHF
size: few; J: TRBJ2-1; D: -; V: TRBV29-1; length: 17; DNA: TGCAGCGTTTTCAGACCCCCGGGTGGCAGGGGTGAAAATGAGCAGTTCTTC; CDR3: CSVFRPPGGRGENEQFF
size: few; J: TRBJ1-6; D: -; V: TRBV30; length: 18; DNA: TGTGCCTGGAGTGTATTTTCCCTTTCGAGCTCCTATAATTCACCCCTCCACTTT; CDR3: CAWSVFSLSSSYNSPLHF
size: -; J: TRBJ1-2; D: -; V: TRBV28; length: 14; DNA: TGTGCCAGCAGACTAGGACAGTGGATCTATGGCTACACCTTC; CDR3: CASRLGQWIYGYTF
size: -; J: TRBJ2-2; D: -; V: TRBV11-2; length: 13; DNA: TGTGCCAGCAGCTCCCGGACTTCCGGGGAGCTGTTTTTT; CDR3: CASSSRTSGELFF
size: -; J: TRBJ2-1; D: TRBD2; V: TRBV7-2; length: 17; DNA: TGTGCCAGCAGCTTAAATCATGGGCTAGCGGCGACGGGAGAGCAGTTCTTC; CDR3: CASSLNHGLAATGEQFF
size: -; J: TRBJ2-3; D: TRBD2; V: TRBV9; length: 18; DNA: TGTGCCAGCAGCGTAGGGTTGTCAGCGACTAGCGGGACGGAGACGCAGTATTTT; CDR3: CASSVGLSATSGTETQYF
size: -; J: TRBJ2-5; D: TRBD2; V: TRBV5-1; length: 18; DNA: TGCGCCAGCAGCTTAAACTCCCAAGGACTAGCGGGAGGAGAGACCCAGTACTTC; CDR3: CASSLNSQGLAGGETQYF
size: -; J: TRBJ1-5; D: TRBD1; V: TRBV19; length: 14; DNA: TGTGCCAGTAGTCCCGGGACAGGCAATCAGCCCCAGCATTTT; CDR3: CASSPGTGNQPQHF
size: -; J: TRBJ1-5; D: TRBD1; V: TRBV19; length: 13; DNA: TGTGCCAGTAGCCCGGGACAGAATCAGCCCCAGCATTTT; CDR3: CASSPGQNQPQHF
size: -; J: TRBJ1-6; D: TRBD1; V: TRBV5-1; length: 15; DNA: TGCGCCAGCAGGGGCGGGACAGGGCCAAATTCACCCCTCCACTTT; CDR3: CASRGGTGPNSPLHF
size: -; J: TRBJ2-3; D: -; V: TRBV27; length: 13; DNA: TGTGCCAGCAGTGGATTTTGGAGAGATACGCAGTATTTT; CDR3: CASSGFWRDTQYF
size: -; J: TRBJ2-7; D: -; V: TRBV27; length: 14; DNA: TGTGCCAGCAGCCTCTATCCCGACTCCTACGAGCAGTACTTC; CDR3: CASSLYPDSYEQYF
size: -; J: TRBJ2-7; D: TRBD2; V: TRBV3-1/TRBV3-2; length: 17; DNA: TGTGCCAGCAGCCGACTAGCGGGAGGTAGGGCTACCTACGAGCAGTACTTC; CDR3: CASSRLAGGRATYEQYF
size: -; J: TRBJ2-7; D: -; V: TRBV7-9; length: 13; DNA: TGTGCCAGCAGTATGTTAGACTCCTACGAGCAGTACTTC; CDR3: CASSMLDSYEQYF
size: once; J: TRBJ2-2; D: TRBD1; V: TRBV18; length: 17; DNA: TGTGCCAGCTCACCGGGGACAGGGGGCTTTAACACCGGGGAGCTGTTTTTT; CDR3: CASSPGTGGFNTGELFF
size: -; J: TRBJ1-3; D: -; V: TRBV19; length: 16; DNA: TGTGCCAGTACACTATCCCCGGGATATCCTGGAAACACCATATATTTT; CDR3: CASTLSPGYPGNTIYF
size: -; J: TRBJ1-2; D: -; V: TRBV6-5; length: 14; DNA: TGTGCCAGCAGTTACTCCGGAGCTAACTATGGCTACACCTTC; CDR3: CASSYSGANYGYTF